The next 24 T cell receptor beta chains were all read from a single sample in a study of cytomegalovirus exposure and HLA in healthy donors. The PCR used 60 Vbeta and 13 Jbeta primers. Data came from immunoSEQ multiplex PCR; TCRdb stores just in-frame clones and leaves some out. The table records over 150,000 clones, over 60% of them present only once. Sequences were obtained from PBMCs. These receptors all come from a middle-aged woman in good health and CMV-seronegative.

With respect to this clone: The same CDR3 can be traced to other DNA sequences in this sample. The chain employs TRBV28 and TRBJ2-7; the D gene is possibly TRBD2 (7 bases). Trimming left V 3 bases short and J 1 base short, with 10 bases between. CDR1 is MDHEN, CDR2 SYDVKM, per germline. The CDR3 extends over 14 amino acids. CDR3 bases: TGTGCCAGCAGTTTGGGAGGGGGTTCCTACGAGCAGTACTTC. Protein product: CASSLGGGSYEQYF.

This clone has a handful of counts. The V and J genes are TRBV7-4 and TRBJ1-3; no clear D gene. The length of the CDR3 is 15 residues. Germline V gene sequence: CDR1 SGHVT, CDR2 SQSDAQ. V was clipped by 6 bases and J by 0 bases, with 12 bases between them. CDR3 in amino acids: CASRPQESSGNTIYF. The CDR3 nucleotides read TGTGCCAGCAGACCTCAGGAAAGCTCTGGAAACACCATATATTTT.

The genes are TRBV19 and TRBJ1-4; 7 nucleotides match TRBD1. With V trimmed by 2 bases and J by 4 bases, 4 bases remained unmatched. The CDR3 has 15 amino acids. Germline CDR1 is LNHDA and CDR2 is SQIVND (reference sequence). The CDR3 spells CASSITRGVNEKLFF. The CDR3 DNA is TGTGCCAGTAGTATAACCAGGGGGGTTAATGAAAAACTGTTTTTT.

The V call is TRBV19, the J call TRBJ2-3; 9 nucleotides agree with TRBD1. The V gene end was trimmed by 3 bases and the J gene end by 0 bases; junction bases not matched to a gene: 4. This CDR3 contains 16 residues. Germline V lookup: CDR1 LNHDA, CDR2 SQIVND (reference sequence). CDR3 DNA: TGTGCCAGTAGTATGGTTGGACAGGGGAGCACAGATACGCAGTATTTT. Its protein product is CASSMVGQGSTDTQYF.

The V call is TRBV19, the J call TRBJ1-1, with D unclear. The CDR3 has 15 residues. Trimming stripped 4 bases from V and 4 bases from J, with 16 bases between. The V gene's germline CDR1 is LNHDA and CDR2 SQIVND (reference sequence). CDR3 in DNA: TGTGCCAGTAGTAGATTGGGGAGGGAATCCACTGAAGCTTTCTTT. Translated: CASSRLGRESTEAFF. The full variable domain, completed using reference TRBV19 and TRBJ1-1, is DGGITQSPKYLFRKEGQNVTLSCEQNLNHDAMYWYRQDPGQGLRLIYYSQIVNDFQKGDIAEGYSVSREKKESFPLTVTSAQKNPTAFYLCASSRLGRESTEAFFGQGTRLTVV.

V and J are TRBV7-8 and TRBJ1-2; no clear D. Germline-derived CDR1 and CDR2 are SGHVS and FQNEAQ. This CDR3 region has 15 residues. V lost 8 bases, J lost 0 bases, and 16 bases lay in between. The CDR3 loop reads CASSRGIGANYGYTF. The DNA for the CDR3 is TGTGCCAGCTCTCGCGGGATCGGAGCTAACTATGGCTACACCTTC.

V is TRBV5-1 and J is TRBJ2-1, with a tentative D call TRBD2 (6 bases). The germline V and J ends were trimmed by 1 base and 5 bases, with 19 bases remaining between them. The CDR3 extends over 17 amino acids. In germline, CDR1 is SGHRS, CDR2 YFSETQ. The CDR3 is CASSLQPSTAGNNEQFF. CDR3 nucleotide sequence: TGCGCCAGCAGCTTGCAGCCCTCGACAGCGGGCAACAATGAGCAGTTCTTC.

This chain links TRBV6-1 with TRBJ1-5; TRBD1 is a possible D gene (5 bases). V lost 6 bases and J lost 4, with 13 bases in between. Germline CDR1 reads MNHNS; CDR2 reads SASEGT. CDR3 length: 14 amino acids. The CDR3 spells CASRASGGNQPQHF. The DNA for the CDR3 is TGTGCCAGCAGGGCATCGGGGGGTAATCAGCCCCAGCATTTT.

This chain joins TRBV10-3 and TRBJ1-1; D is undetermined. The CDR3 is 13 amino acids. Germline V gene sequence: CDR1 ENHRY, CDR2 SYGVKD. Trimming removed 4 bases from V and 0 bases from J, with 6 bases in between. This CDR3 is CAISGGLNTEAFF. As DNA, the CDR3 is TGTGCCATCAGTGGCGGATTGAACACTGAAGCTTTCTTT.

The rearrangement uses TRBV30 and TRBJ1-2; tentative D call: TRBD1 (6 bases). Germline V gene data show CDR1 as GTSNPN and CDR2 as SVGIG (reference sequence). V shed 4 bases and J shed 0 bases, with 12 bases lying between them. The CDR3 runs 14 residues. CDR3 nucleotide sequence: TGTGCCTGGAAGACCGGGACATCTAACTATGGCTACACCTTC. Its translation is CAWKTGTSNYGYTF.

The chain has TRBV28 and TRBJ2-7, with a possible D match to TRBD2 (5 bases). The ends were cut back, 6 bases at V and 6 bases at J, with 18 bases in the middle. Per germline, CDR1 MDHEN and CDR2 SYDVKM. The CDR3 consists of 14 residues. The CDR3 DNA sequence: TGTGCCAGCAGACTAGGCGACCGAGGCACCGAGCAGTACTTC. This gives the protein CASRLGDRGTEQYF.

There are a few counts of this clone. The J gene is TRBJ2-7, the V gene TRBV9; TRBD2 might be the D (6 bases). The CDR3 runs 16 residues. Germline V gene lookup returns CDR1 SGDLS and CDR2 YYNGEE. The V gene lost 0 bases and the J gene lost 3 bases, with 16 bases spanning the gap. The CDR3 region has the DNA TGTGCCAGCAGCGTAGCTGGCGGGACCGGCTTCTACGAGCAGTACTTC. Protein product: CASSVAGGTGFYEQYF.

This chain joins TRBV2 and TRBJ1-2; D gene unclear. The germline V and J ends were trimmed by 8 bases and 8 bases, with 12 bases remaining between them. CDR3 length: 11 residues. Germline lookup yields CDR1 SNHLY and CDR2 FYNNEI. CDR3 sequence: CASVRARGYTF. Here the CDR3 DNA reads TGTGCCAGCGTTCGAGCTCGAGGCTACACCTTC.

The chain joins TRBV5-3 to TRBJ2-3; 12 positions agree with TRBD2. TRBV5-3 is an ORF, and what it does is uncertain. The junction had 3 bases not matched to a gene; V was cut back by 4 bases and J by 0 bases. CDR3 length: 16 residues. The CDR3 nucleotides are TGTGCCAGAAGCAACGGACTAGCGGGGAGCACAGATACGCAGTATTTT. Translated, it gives CARSNGLAGSTDTQYF.

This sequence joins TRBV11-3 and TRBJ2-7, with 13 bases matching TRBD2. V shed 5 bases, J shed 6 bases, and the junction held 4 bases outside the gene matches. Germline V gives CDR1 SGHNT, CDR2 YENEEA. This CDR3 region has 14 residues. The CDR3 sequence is CASSGLAGVSEQYF. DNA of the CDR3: TGTGCCAGCAGCGGACTAGCGGGAGTCTCCGAGCAGTACTTC.

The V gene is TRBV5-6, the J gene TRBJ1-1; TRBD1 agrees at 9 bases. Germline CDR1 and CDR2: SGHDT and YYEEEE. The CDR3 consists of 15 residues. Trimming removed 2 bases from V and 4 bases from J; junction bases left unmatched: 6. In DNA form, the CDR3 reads TGTGCCAGCAGCTTCTACAGGGGGCTTGGCACTGAAGCTTTCTTT. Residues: CASSFYRGLGTEAFF.

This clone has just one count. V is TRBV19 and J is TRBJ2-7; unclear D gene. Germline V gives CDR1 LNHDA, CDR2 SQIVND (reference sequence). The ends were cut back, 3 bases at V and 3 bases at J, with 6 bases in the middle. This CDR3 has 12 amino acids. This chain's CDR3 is CASSMGDYEQYF. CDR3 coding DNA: TGTGCCAGTAGTATGGGCGACTACGAGCAGTACTTC.

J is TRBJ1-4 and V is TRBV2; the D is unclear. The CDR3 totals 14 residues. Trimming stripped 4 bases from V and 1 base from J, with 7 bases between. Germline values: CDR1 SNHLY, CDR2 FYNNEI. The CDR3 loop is CASSGQLTNEKLFF. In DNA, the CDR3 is TGTGCCAGCAGTGGGCAGTTAACTAATGAAAAACTGTTTTTT.

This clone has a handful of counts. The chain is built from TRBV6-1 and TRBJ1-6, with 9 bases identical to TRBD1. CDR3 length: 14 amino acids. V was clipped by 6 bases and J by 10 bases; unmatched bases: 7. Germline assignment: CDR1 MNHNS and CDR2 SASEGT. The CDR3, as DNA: TGTGCCAGCAGGGGGGACAGGGTCGGGTCACCCCTCCACTTT. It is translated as CASRGDRVGSPLHF.

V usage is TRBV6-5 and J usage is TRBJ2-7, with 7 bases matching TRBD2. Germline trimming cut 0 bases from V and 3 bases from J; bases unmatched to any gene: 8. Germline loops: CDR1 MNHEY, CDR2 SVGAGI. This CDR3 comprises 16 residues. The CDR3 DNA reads TGTGCCAGCAGTTACTCGAGGGGACTATCCATCTACGAGCAGTACTTC. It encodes CASSYSRGLSIYEQYF.

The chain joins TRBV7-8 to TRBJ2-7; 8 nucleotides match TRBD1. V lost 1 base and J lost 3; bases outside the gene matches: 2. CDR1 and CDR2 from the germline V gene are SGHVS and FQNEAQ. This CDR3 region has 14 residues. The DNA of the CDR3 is TGTGCCAGCAGCTTAGTACAGGGGGTCTACGAGCAGTACTTC. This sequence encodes CASSLVQGVYEQYF.

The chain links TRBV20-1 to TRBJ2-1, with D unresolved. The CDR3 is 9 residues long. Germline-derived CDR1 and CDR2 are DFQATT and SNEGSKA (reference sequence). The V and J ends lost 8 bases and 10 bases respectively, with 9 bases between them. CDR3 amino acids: CSLGAEQFF. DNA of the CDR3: TGCAGTTTAGGAGCGGAGCAGTTCTTC.

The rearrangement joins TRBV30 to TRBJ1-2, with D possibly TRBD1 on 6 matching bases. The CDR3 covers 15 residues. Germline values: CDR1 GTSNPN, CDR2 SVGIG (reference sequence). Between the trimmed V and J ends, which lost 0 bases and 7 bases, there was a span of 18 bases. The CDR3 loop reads CAWSVPDSSVGGYTF. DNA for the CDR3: TGTGCCTGGAGTGTCCCGGACAGTTCAGTAGGTGGCTACACCTTC.

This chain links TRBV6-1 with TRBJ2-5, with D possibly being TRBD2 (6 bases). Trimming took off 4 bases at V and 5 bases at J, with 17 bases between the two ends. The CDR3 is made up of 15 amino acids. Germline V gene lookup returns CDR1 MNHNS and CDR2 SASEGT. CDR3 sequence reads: CASSGRVGGKETQYF. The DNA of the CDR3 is TGTGCCAGCAGTGGGAGGGTGGGGGGAAAGGAGACCCAGTACTTC.